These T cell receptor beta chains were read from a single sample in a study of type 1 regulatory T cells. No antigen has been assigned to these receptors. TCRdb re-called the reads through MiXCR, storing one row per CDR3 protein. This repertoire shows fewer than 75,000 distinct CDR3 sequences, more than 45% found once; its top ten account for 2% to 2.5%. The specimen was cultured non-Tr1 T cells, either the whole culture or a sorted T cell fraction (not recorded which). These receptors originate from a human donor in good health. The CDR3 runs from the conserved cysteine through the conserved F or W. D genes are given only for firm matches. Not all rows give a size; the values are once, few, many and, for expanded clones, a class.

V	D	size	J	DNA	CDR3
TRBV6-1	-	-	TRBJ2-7	TGTGCCAGCAGTGTTTCGGCGTTCAGCTCCTACGAGCAGTACTTC	CASSVSAFSSYEQYF
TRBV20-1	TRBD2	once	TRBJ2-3	TGCAGTGCCCGCTTGGGGGGGAGGCCGTCAGCAGATACGCAGTATTTT	CSARLGGRPSADTQYF
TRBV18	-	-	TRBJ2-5	TGTGCCAGCTCACCACCGGCCGGCCAGGAGACCCAGTACTTC	CASSPPAGQETQYF
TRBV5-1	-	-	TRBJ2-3	TGCGCCAGCAGCTTGGGACTAGTGAGCCCAGATACGCAGTATTTT	CASSLGLVSPDTQYF
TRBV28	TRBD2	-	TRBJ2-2	TGTGCCAGCCTCTCCTCGGGGGGGGTTTTTGGGACCGGGGAGCTGTTTTTT	CASLSSGGVFGTGELFF
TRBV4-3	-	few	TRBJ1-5	TGCGCCAGCAGCCAAGATTGGACTCTTAGCAATCAGCCCCAGCATTTT	CASSQDWTLSNQPQHF
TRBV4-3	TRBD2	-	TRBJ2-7	TGCGCCAGCAGCCAACTACGGGGGGACTCCTACGAGCAGTACTTC	CASSQLRGDSYEQYF
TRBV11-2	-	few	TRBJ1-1	TGTGCCACCAACCCTGGGAACTTTGGGGGAGCTTTCTTT	CATNPGNFGGAFF
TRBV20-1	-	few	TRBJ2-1	TGCAGAGCTAGAGATATTAGGGGGTCCTACAATGAGCAGTTCTTC	CRARDIRGSYNEQFF
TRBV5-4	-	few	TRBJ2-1	TGTGCCAGCAGCTTGGACCCGTCTAGCTCCTACAATGAGCAGTTCTTC	CASSLDPSSSYNEQFF
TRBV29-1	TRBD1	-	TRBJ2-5	TGCAGCGCCTCCGGGACAGGGATTGGAGAGACCCAATACTTC	CSASGTGIGETQYF
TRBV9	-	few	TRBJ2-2	TGTGCCAGCAGCGTTAGGAGGTTCACCGGGGAGCTGTTTTTT	CASSVRRFTGELFF
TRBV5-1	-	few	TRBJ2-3	TGCGCCAGCAGCCTTGACAGATCCACAGATACGCAGTATTTT	CASSLDRSTDTQYF
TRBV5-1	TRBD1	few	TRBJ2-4	TGCGCCAGCAGCTCGGAAGGCAGGGGGCAAAACATTCAGTACTTC	CASSSEGRGQNIQYF
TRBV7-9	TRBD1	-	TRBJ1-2	TGTGCCAGCAGCTTTTCCGGGACAGGGTTTGGCTACACCTTC	CASSFSGTGFGYTF
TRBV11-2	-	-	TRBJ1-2	TGTGCCAGCAGCTTACTGCCGGACAGACCTAACTATGGCTACACCTTC	CASSLLPDRPNYGYTF
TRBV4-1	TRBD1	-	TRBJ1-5	TGCGCCAGCAGCCAAGATATCGACAGGGGCAATCAGCCCCAGCATTTT	CASSQDIDRGNQPQHF
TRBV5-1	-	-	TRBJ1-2	TGCGCCAGCAGCCGCGACAGGATCTATGGCTACACCTTC	CASSRDRIYGYTF
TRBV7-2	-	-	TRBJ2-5	TGTGCCAGCAGCTTGCAACGGAACCAAGAGACCCAGTACTTC	CASSLQRNQETQYF
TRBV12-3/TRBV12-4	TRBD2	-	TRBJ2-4	TGTGCCAGCAGTTTGAGGGAGGGCAAAAACATTCAGTACTTC	CASSLREGKNIQYF
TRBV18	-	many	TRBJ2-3	TGTGCCAGCAGTTCGACGGATACGCAGTATTTT	CASSSTDTQYF